Given below is one T cell receptor beta chain in context. CDR3 length equals 15 residues. The data were produced by immunoSEQ multiplex PCR, yet TCRdb's version contains in-frame clones alone and is incomplete. The sample shows 38,000 or so clones, 83% of them seen only once. The data belong to a study of PD-L1 blockade in urothelial cancer. This sample comprised PBMCs, obtained around atezolizumab (anti-PD-L1) treatment. This TCR was sampled from a man aged 55-75 years with urothelial cancer. The J gene is TRBJ1-4, the V gene TRBV12-1; the table's D call, TRBD1, has no DNA check behind it. TRBV12-1 constitutes a pseudogene. The CDR3 sequence is CASSFDGQVSRELFF. CDR3 nucleotides: TGTGCCAGCAGCTTTGATGGACAGGTAAGTAGGGAACTGTTTTTT.